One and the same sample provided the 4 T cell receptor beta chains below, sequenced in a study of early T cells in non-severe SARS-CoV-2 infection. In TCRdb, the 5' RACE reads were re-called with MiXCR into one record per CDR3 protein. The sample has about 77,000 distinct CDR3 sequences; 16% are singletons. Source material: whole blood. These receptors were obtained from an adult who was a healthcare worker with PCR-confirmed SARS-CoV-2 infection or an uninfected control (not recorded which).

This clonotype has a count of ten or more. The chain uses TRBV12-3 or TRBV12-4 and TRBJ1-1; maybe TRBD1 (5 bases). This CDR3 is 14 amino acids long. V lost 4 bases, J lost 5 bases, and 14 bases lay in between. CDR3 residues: CASSYHDRGTEAFF. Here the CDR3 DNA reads TGTGCCAGCAGTTACCATGACCGGGGGACTGAAGCTTTCTTT.

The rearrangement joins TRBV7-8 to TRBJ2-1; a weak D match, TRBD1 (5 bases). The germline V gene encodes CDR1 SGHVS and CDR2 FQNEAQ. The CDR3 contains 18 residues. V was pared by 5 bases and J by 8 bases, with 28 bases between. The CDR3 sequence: CASSKRKVGSWLGDEQFF. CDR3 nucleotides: TGTGCCAGCAGCAAACGTAAGGTTGGGTCGTGGCTAGGGGATGAGCAGTTCTTC.

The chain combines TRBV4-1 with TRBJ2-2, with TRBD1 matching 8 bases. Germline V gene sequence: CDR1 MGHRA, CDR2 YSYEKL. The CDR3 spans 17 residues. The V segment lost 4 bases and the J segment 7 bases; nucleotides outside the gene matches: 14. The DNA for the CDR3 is TGCGCCAGCAGCCGATCCGCAGGGGGCGCAAATGTCGGGGAGCTGTTTTTT. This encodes CASSRSAGGANVGELFF.

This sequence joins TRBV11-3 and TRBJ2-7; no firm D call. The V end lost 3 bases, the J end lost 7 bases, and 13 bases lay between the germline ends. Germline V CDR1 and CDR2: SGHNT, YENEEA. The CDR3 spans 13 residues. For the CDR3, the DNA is TGTGCCAGCAGCTTTAGATGGTCCGGGGAGCAGTACTTC. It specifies CASSFRWSGEQYF.